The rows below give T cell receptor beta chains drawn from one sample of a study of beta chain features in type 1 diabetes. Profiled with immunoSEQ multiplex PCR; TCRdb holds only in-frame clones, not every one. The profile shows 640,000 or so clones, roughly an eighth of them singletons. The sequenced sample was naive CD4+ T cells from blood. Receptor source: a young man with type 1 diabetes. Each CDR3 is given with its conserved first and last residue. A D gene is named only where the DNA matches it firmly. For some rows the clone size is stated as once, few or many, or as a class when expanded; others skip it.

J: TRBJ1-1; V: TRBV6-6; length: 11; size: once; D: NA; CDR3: CASSAGTEAFF; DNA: TGTGCCAGCAGTGCGGGGACTGAAGCTTTCTTT
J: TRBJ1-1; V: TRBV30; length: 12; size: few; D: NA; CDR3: CAWSVWGREAFF; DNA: TGTGCCTGGAGTGTATGGGGTCGGGAAGCTTTCTTT
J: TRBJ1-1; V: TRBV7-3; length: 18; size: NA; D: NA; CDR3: CATNGDPESPRGNTEAFF; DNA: TGTGCCACCAACGGGGACCCCGAGAGTCCCCGCGGGAACACTGAAGCTTTCTTT
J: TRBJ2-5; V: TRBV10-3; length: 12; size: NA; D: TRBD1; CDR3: CAISGTEETQYF; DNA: TGTGCCATTTCCGGGACAGAGGAGACCCAGTACTTC
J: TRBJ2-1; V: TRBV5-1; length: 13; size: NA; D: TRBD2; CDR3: CASSSDGGTEQFF; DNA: TGCGCCAGCAGCTCCGACGGGGGGACCGAACAGTTCTTC
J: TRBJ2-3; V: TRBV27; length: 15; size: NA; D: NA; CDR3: CASQSAGAGTDTQYF; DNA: TGTGCCTCCCAATCGGCGGGGGCAGGGACAGATACGCAGTATTTT
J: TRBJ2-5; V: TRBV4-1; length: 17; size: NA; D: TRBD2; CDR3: CASSPKRQAGDGETQYF; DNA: TGCGCCAGCAGCCCCAAGCGCCAAGCGGGGGACGGGGAGACCCAGTACTTC
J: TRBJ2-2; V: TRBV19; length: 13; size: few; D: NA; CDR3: CASSNRDYGELFF; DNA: TGTGCCAGTAGTAACAGGGACTACGGGGAGCTGTTTTTT
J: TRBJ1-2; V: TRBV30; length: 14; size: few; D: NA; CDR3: CAWRATLANYGYTF; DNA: TGTGCCTGGAGGGCAACCTTGGCTAACTATGGCTACACCTTC
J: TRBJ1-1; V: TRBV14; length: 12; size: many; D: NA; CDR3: CASRGENTEAFF; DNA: TGTGCCAGCAGGGGTGAGAACACTGAAGCTTTCTTT
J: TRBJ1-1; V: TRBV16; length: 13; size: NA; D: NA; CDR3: CASSRQANTEAFF; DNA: TGTGCCAGCAGCCGGCAGGCTAACACTGAAGCTTTCTTT
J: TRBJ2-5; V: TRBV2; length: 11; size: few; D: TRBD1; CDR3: CASGTEETQYF; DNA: TGTGCCAGCGGGACAGAGGAGACCCAGTACTTC
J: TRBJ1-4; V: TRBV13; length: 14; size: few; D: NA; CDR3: CASSSTTTNEKLFF; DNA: TGTGCCAGCAGCTCGACCACAACTAATGAAAAACTGTTTTTT
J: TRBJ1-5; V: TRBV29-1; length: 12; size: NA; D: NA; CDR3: CSVGGGNQPQHF; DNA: TGCAGCGTTGGAGGGGGCAATCAGCCCCAGCATTTT
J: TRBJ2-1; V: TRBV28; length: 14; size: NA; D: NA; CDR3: CASSLGSRVNEQFF; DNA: TGTGCCAGCAGTTTGGGGAGCAGGGTTAATGAGCAGTTCTTC
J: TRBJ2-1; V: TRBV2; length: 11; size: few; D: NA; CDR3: CASPVFSEQFF; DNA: TGTGCCAGCCCCGTGTTTAGTGAGCAGTTCTTC
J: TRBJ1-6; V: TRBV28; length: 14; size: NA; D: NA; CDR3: CASSDGSDNSPLHF; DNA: TGTGCCAGCAGTGACGGAAGCGATAATTCACCCCTCCACTTT
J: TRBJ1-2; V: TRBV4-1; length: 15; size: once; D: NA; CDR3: CASSQEETGVYGYTF; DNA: TGCGCCAGCAGCCAAGAGGAGACAGGCGTCTATGGCTACACCTTC
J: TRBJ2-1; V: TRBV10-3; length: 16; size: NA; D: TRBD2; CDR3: CAISPGLASSYNEQFF; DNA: TGTGCCATCAGTCCGGGACTAGCGAGCTCCTACAATGAGCAGTTCTTC
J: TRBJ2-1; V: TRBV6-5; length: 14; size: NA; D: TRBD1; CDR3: CASSYGTGGTEQFF; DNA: TGTGCCAGCAGTTACGGGACAGGGGGCACTGAGCAGTTCTTC
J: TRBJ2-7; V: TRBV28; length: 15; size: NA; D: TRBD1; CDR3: CASSSGQLSSYEQYF; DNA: TGTGCCAGCAGCTCGGGACAGCTAAGCTCCTACGAGCAGTACTTC
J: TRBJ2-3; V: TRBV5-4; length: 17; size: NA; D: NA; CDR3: CASSLENRLPGPDTQYF; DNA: TGTGCCAGCAGCTTGGAGAACCGCCTCCCTGGCCCAGATACGCAGTATTTT